The 18 T cell receptor beta chains given below trace back to one sample, sequenced in a study of graft-versus-host responses after intestinal transplantation. The data were produced by immunoSEQ multiplex PCR, yet TCRdb's version contains in-frame clones alone and is incomplete. The sample contains about 88,000 clones, around 93% of which appear only once. No antigen is known for these receptors. The sample was unstimulated CD4+ T cells sorted from spleen or lymph node cells, taken before transplant. These TCRs come from a human donor who was the organ donor for an intestinal transplant.

The chain employs TRBV7-8 and TRBJ1-5; possibly TRBD1 for D (5 bases). The V and J ends lost 2 bases and 2 bases respectively, with 13 bases between them. There are 16 residues in the CDR3. CDR1 and CDR2 from the germline V gene are SGHVS and FQNEAQ. CDR3 region: CASSLLGGTGNQPQHF. Written as DNA, the CDR3 is TGTGCCAGCAGCTTATTGGGGGGGACTGGCAATCAGCCCCAGCATTTT.

The V and J genes are TRBV9 and TRBJ2-5; no clear D gene. The CDR3 is 12 amino acids. Trimming took off 4 bases at V and 5 bases at J, with 9 bases between the two ends. Germline CDR1 and CDR2: SGDLS and YYNGEE. The CDR3 DNA is TGTGCCAGCAGCCGATCCCGGGAGACCCAGTACTTC. This gives the protein CASSRSRETQYF.

V usage is TRBV5-1 and J usage is TRBJ2-5, with TRBD1 matching over 7 bases. The germline CDR1 and CDR2 sequences are SGHRS and YFSETQ. CDR3 length: 14 amino acids. Trimming removed 0 bases from V and 7 bases from J; junction bases left unmatched: 6. CDR3 protein: CASSLEGGAGTQYF. CDR3 coding DNA: TGCGCCAGCAGCTTGGAAGGGGGCGCAGGGACCCAGTACTTC.

The J gene is TRBJ2-3, the V gene TRBV30; possibly TRBD1 for D (7 bases). This CDR3 comprises 15 residues. Trimming removed 1 base at V and 6 bases at J, with 17 bases between. Per the germline V gene, CDR1 is GTSNPN and CDR2 is SVGIG (reference sequence). The CDR3 DNA follows: TGTGCCTGGAGTGCCGGCCCCGCAGGGGGGGATACGCAGTATTTT. Protein: CAWSAGPAGGDTQYF. The complete variable domain, with remaining parts taken from reference TRBV30 and TRBJ2-3, reads SQTIHQWPATLVQPVGSPLSLECTVEGTSNPNLYWYRQAAGRGLQLLFYSVGIGQISSEVPQNLSASRPQDRQFILSSKKLLLSDSGFYLCAWSAGPAGGDTQYFGPGTRLTVL.

DNA of the CDR3: TGTGCCAGCAGTGAAGGGACTAGCTACAATGAGCAGTTCTTC. Translated: CASSEGTSYNEQFF. The chain employs TRBV25-1 and TRBJ2-1, with 8 bases identical to TRBD2. The length of the CDR3 is 14 residues. Losses at the gene ends were 2 bases for V and 3 bases for J; bases not matched to a gene: 0. Germline loops: CDR1 MGHDK, CDR2 SYGVNS.

The genes are TRBV28 and TRBJ2-5, with 12 positions matching TRBD2. Germline V CDR1 and CDR2: MDHEN, SYDVKM. V trimming: 2 bases; J trimming: 5 bases; junction bases outside the gene matches: 9. The CDR3 loop spans 17 amino acids. CDR3 bases: TGTGCCAGCAGTTTAGCTGGGGCTAGCGGGAGGGGGGAGACCCAGTACTTC. This translates into CASSLAGASGRGETQYF.

The chain carries TRBV30 and TRBJ1-4, with a tentative D call TRBD1 (6 bases). The CDR3 runs to 13 residues. The germline CDR1 and CDR2 sequences are GTSNPN and SVGIG (reference sequence). V was pared by 3 bases and J by 4 bases, with 9 bases between. CDR3: CAWRRQVNEKLFF. CDR3 nucleotide sequence: TGTGCCTGGAGGAGACAGGTTAATGAAAAACTGTTTTTT.

The chain carries TRBV7-2 and TRBJ1-2; 7 bases match TRBD1. The CDR3 sequence is 14 residues long. Trimming cost V 4 bases and J 7 bases; bases outside gene matches: 9. The germline gives CDR1 SGHTA, CDR2 FQGNSA. The CDR3 sequence is CASSSTLQGTGYTF. Written as DNA, the CDR3 is TGTGCCAGCAGCTCAACACTACAGGGGACTGGCTACACCTTC.

The chain couples TRBV7-9 to TRBJ2-5; 9 nucleotides line up with TRBD1. Germline trimming cut 2 bases from V and 4 bases from J; bases unmatched to any gene: 5. Germline loops: CDR1 SEHNR, CDR2 FQNEAQ (reference sequence). The CDR3 sequence is 15 residues long. The CDR3 DNA follows: TGTGCCAGCAGCTTACGACAGGGGGAAACAGAGACCCAGTACTTC. Residues: CASSLRQGETETQYF.

V usage is TRBV30 and J usage is TRBJ2-3; D is ambiguous. This CDR3 has 12 residues. Germline V CDR1 and CDR2: GTSNPN, SVGIG (reference sequence). Trimming pared 2 bases from V and 8 bases from J, leaving 11 bases between. In DNA, the CDR3 is TGTGCCTGGAGTTCCCTCCCCGGTACGCAGTATTTT. Translation gives CAWSSLPGTQYF. Using reference TRBV30 and TRBJ2-3 for the parts outside the CDR3, the full variable domain is SQTIHQWPATLVQPVGSPLSLECTVEGTSNPNLYWYRQAAGRGLQLLFYSVGIGQISSEVPQNLSASRPQDRQFILSSKKLLLSDSGFYLCAWSSLPGTQYFGPGTRLTVL.

Only one count was recorded for this clone. This sequence joins TRBV6-4 and TRBJ1-6; 9 positions agree with TRBD1. Trimming at V came to 3 bases and at J to 10 bases, leaving 10 bases not matched to a gene. CDR1 and CDR2 from the germline V gene are MRHNA and SNTAGT. The CDR3 has 16 amino acids. In nucleotides, the CDR3 is TGTGCCAGCAGTGAGACCCATGGGGGACAGGGCTCACCCCTCCACTTT. Its protein is CASSETHGGQGSPLHF.

V gene TRBV25-1 combines with J gene TRBJ1-4; no reliable D call. V was trimmed by 3 bases and J by 0 bases, leaving 11 bases between them. Germline assignment: CDR1 MGHDK and CDR2 SYGVNS. The CDR3 extends over 16 amino acids. The CDR3: CASSEQIDTTNEKLFF. In DNA form, the CDR3 reads TGTGCCAGCAGTGAGCAAATAGATACAACTAATGAAAAACTGTTTTTT.

The rearrangement joins TRBV11-3 to TRBJ1-5; 8 positions match TRBD1. The CDR3 runs to 13 residues. V was clipped by 4 bases and J by 4 bases; unmatched bases: 0. CDR1 and CDR2 (germline): SGHNT, YENEEA. The CDR3 bases are TGTGCCAGCAGCTGGACAGGGAATCAGCCCCAGCATTTT. This translates into CASSWTGNQPQHF.

This clone was counted a single time. The J gene is TRBJ1-5, the V gene TRBV6-1; D gene unclear. CDR1 MNHNS and CDR2 SASEGT come from the germline V gene. The CDR3 is 14 amino acids. V gave up 4 bases and J gave up 0 bases, with 7 bases separating them. CDR3 nucleotide sequence: TGTGCCAGCAGTGTTAGTCATAGCAATCAGCCCCAGCATTTT. Its protein product is CASSVSHSNQPQHF.

This clone occurred a few times. The chain carries TRBV2 and TRBJ1-1; TRBD1 matches at 7 bases. The V gene end was trimmed by 6 bases and the J gene end by 1 base; junction bases not matched to a gene: 2. Germline values: CDR1 SNHLY, CDR2 FYNNEI. There are 13 residues in the CDR3. CDR3 sequence (DNA): TGTGCCAGCAGAGGGACAGCGAACACTGAAGCTTTCTTT. This gives the protein CASRGTANTEAFF.

The genes are TRBV5-3 and TRBJ1-4; D may be TRBD1 (5 bases). TRBV5-3 is annotated as an ORF whose role is uncertain. Trimming took 3 bases from V and 5 from J, leaving 14 bases between them. CDR3 length: 15 residues. Here the CDR3 DNA reads TGTGCCAGAAGCTGGGGACTCCAAGGCAATGAAAAACTGTTTTTT. Its translation is CARSWGLQGNEKLFF.

The chain carries TRBV6-9 and TRBJ2-5, with a weak D call TRBD1 (6 bases). The CDR3 totals 19 residues. Germline V gives CDR1 MNHGY, CDR2 SVAAGI. The V end lost 4 bases, the J end lost 5 bases, and 29 bases lay between the germline ends. CDR3 residues: CASSSGQMILRLFWETQYF. In DNA form, the CDR3 reads TGTGCCAGCAGTTCAGGACAGATGATCCTGCGGCTCTTCTGGGAGACCCAGTACTTC.

V usage is TRBV10-2 and J usage is TRBJ2-1; a possible D gene is TRBD2 (5 bases). Trimming took off 2 bases at V and 7 bases at J, with 9 bases between the two ends. CDR3 length: 13 residues. Looked up from germline, CDR1 is WSHSY and CDR2 is SAAADI. The CDR3: CASSETRRNEQFF. DNA for the CDR3: TGCGCCAGCAGTGAGACTAGAAGAAATGAGCAGTTCTTC.